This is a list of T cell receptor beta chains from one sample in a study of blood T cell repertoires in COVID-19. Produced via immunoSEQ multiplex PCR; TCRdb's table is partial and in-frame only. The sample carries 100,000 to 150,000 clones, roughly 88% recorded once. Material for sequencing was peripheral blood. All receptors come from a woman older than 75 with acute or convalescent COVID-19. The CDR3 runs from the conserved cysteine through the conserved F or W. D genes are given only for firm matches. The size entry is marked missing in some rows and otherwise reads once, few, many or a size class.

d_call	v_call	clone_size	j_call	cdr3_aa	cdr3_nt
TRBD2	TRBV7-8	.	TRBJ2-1	CASSLLLAENEQFF	TGTGCCAGCAGCTTACTCCTAGCGGAAAATGAGCAGTTCTTC
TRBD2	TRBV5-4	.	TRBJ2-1	CASSLPGTTVEQFF	TGTGCCAGCAGCTTGCCCGGGACTACGGTTGAGCAGTTCTTC
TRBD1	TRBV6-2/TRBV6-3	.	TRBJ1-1	CASSYLTGGLNTEAFF	TGTGCCAGCAGTTACTTGACAGGGGGTTTGAACACTGAAGCTTTCTTT
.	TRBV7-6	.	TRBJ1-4	CASSSELQGFKEKLFF	TGTGCCAGCAGCTCAGAGTTACAGGGATTCAAGGAAAAACTGTTTTTT
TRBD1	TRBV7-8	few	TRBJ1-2	CASSPAGTGAFYGYTF	TGTGCCAGCAGCCCAGCTGGGACAGGGGCCTTCTATGGCTACACCTTC
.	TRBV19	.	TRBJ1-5	CASSNRDKYQPQHF	TGTGCCAGTAGTAACCGGGACAAATATCAGCCCCAGCATTTT
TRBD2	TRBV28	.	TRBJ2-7	CASSGLAGESAYEQYF	TGTGCCAGCAGCGGACTAGCGGGAGAGTCGGCCTACGAGCAGTACTTC
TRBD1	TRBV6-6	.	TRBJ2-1	CASSRKQGRTYNEQFF	TGTGCCAGCAGTCGAAAACAGGGGCGCACATACAATGAGCAGTTCTTC
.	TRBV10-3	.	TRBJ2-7	CAISEGGVYEQYF	TGTGCCATCAGTGAGGGAGGGGTGTACGAGCAGTACTTC
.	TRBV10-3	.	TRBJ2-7	CAISESRTGWWSYEQYF	TGTGCCATCAGTGAGTCGCGGACTGGGTGGTGGTCCTACGAGCAGTACTTC
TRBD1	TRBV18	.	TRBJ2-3	CASSPTVDRGRKNTQYF	TGTGCCAGCTCACCGACAGTGGACAGGGGGCGAAAAAATACGCAGTATTTT
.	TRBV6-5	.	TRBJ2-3	CASSSAIQGMTDTQYF	TGTGCCAGCAGTTCTGCGATCCAGGGAATGACAGATACGCAGTATTTT
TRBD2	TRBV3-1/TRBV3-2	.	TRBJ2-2	CASSQNSGMNTGELFF	TGTGCCAGCAGCCAAAACAGCGGGATGAACACCGGGGAGCTGTTTTTT
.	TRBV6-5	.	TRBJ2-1	CASRQTGDSYNEQFF	TGTGCCAGCAGGCAGACAGGAGACTCCTACAATGAGCAGTTCTTC
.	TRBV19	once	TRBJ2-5	CASSPQGLPQETQYF	TGTGCCAGTAGTCCTCAGGGTCTGCCCCAAGAGACCCAGTACTTC
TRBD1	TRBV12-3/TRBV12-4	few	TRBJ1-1	CASRRTGNTEAFF	TGTGCCAGCAGGCGGACAGGGAACACTGAAGCTTTCTTT
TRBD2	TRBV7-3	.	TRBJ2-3	CASSSRTSHPDTQYF	TGTGCCAGCAGCTCGAGGACTAGTCACCCAGATACGCAGTATTTT
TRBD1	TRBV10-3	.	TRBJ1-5	CAISDSGQGAGEPQHF	TGTGCCATCAGTGACTCCGGACAGGGGGCGGGAGAGCCCCAGCATTTT
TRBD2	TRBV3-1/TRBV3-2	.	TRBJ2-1	CASSLTASGQNNEQFF	TGTGCCAGCAGCCTGACCGCTAGCGGGCAGAACAATGAGCAGTTCTTC
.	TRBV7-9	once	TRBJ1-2	CASNPQAGRPKTF	TGTGCCAGCAATCCCCAGGCAGGCCGGCCCAAAACCTTC
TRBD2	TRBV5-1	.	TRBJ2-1	CASSRWAGGSYNEQFF	TGCGCCAGCAGCCGATGGGCGGGAGGTTCCTACAATGAGCAGTTCTTC
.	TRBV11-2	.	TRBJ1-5	CASSRGRGQPQHF	TGTGCCAGCAGCCGCGGCAGAGGTCAGCCCCAGCATTTT
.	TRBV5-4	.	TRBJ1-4	CASSLSGSANEKLFF	TGTGCCAGCAGCTTATCAGGGTCGGCTAATGAAAAACTGTTTTTT
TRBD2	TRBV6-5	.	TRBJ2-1	CASSYGGGRAYNEQFF	TGTGCCAGCAGTTACGGAGGCGGGAGGGCCTACAATGAGCAGTTCTTC
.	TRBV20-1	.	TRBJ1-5	CSASLQGNNQPQHF	TGCAGTGCTAGTTTGCAGGGGAACAATCAGCCCCAGCATTTT
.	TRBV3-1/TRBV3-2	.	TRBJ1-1	CASSARAGRAYTEAFF	TGTGCCAGCAGCGCAAGAGCGGGCAGGGCTTACACTGAAGCTTTCTTT
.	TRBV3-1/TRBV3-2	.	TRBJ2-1	CASSQIRDEQFF	TGTGCCAGCAGCCAGATCCGGGATGAGCAGTTCTTC
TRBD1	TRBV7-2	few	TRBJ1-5	CASSADRAQPQHF	TGTGCCAGCAGCGCAGACAGGGCTCAGCCCCAGCATTTT
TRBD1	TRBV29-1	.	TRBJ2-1	CSAGQGGSNEQFF	TGCAGCGCGGGACAGGGGGGAAGTAATGAGCAGTTCTTC
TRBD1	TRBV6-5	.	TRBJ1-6	CASTRDRAPLHF	TGTGCCAGCACCCGGGACAGGGCACCCCTCCACTTT
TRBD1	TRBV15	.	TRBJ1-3	CATSRGQGSGNTIYF	TGTGCCACCAGCAGGGGACAGGGCTCTGGAAACACCATATATTTT